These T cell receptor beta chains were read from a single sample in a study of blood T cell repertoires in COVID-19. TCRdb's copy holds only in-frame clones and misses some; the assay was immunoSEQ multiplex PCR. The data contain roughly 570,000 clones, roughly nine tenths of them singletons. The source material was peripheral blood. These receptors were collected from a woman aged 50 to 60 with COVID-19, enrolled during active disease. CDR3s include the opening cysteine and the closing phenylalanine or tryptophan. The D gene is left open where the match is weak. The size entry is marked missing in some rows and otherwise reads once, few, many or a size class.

DNA: TGTGCCAGCAGTTCAATGTACACTGAAGCTTTCTTT
CDR3: CASSSMYTEAFF
D: NA
size: NA
J: TRBJ1-1
V: TRBV6-5

DNA: TGTGCTAGTGGTGCCCCGGGAGGAGCCCAGCATTTT
CDR3: CASGAPGGAQHF
D: NA
size: NA
J: TRBJ1-5
V: TRBV12-5

DNA: TGTGCCTGGAAGCGGGGTCTTTACGAGCAGTACTTC
CDR3: CAWKRGLYEQYF
D: TRBD2
size: NA
J: TRBJ2-7
V: TRBV30

DNA: TGTGCCAGCAGCAGTACAGGGGGCCACGAGCAGTACTTC
CDR3: CASSSTGGHEQYF
D: TRBD1
size: once
J: TRBJ2-7
V: TRBV7-6

DNA: TGTGCCAGCAGTTTAGTAGGGCGCGGGATGAACTATGGCTACACCTTC
CDR3: CASSLVGRGMNYGYTF
D: NA
size: NA
J: TRBJ1-2
V: TRBV27

DNA: TGTGCCAGCAGTTTAGGCCCAGTCTATGGCTACACCTTC
CDR3: CASSLGPVYGYTF
D: NA
size: NA
J: TRBJ1-2
V: TRBV12-3/TRBV12-4

DNA: TGCGCCAGCAGCTTGGGGACAGAGACCACCGGGGAGCTGTTTTTT
CDR3: CASSLGTETTGELFF
D: NA
size: NA
J: TRBJ2-2
V: TRBV5-1

DNA: TGTGCTAGTGGTTTGCCTCAGTCGGGGGACGGGAGGGAAGCTTTCTTT
CDR3: CASGLPQSGDGREAFF
D: NA
size: NA
J: TRBJ1-1
V: TRBV12-5

DNA: TGTGCCAGCAGTTACTCTTGGGCCCTTGGATCTAGCAATCAGCCCCAGCATTTT
CDR3: CASSYSWALGSSNQPQHF
D: NA
size: NA
J: TRBJ1-5
V: TRBV6-2/TRBV6-3

DNA: TGTGCCAGCAGCTGGGCGGGCCGCACCTACGAGCAGTACTTC
CDR3: CASSWAGRTYEQYF
D: NA
size: NA
J: TRBJ2-7
V: TRBV7-2

DNA: TGCGCCAGCAGCAAAGGACAGCTGAACACTGAAGCTTTCTTT
CDR3: CASSKGQLNTEAFF
D: NA
size: NA
J: TRBJ1-1
V: TRBV5-1

DNA: TGTGCCAGCAGCCGAAGTAGCGGGGGGGCTGGAGAGACCCAGTACTTC
CDR3: CASSRSSGGAGETQYF
D: TRBD2
size: once
J: TRBJ2-5
V: TRBV3-1/TRBV3-2

DNA: TGTGCCAGCAACCCAGGACAGGGTACTTCACCCCTCCACTTT
CDR3: CASNPGQGTSPLHF
D: TRBD1
size: NA
J: TRBJ1-6
V: TRBV6-5

DNA: TGTGCCAGTAGTGCGGACGGGGTCGGGAACACTGAAGCTTTCTTT
CDR3: CASSADGVGNTEAFF
D: NA
size: NA
J: TRBJ1-1
V: TRBV19

DNA: TGTGCCAGCAGCTTAGAACGGGGGGGGACCTACGAGCAGTACTTC
CDR3: CASSLERGGTYEQYF
D: TRBD2
size: NA
J: TRBJ2-7
V: TRBV11-2

DNA: TGCGCCAGCAGCCAAGATACGGCGGGCGGCTTCGAGCAGTACTTC
CDR3: CASSQDTAGGFEQYF
D: NA
size: NA
J: TRBJ2-7
V: TRBV4-1

DNA: TGTGCCAGTATTCCACAGGGGGCGAGAGGCTACACCTTC
CDR3: CASIPQGARGYTF
D: TRBD1
size: NA
J: TRBJ1-2
V: TRBV19

DNA: TGTGCCAGCAGCGCCGGGACAGGTTCCTATGGCTACACCTTC
CDR3: CASSAGTGSYGYTF
D: TRBD1
size: NA
J: TRBJ1-2
V: TRBV9

DNA: TGTGTCGGGCGGGGGGGTATCGCAGATACGCAGTATTTT
CDR3: CVGRGGIADTQYF
D: TRBD2
size: NA
J: TRBJ2-3
V: TRBV6-5

DNA: TGTGCCAGCAGCCAAGATAGAAGTAGCACTGAAGCTTTCTTT
CDR3: CASSQDRSSTEAFF
D: NA
size: many
J: TRBJ1-1
V: TRBV14

DNA: TGTGCCAGCAGTTTGGGAACAGGGGAGTTCCATCAGCCCCAGCATTTT
CDR3: CASSLGTGEFHQPQHF
D: TRBD1
size: NA
J: TRBJ1-5
V: TRBV28

DNA: TGTGCCAGCAGCCAAGATTTGCGAACTGTCCAAAATGAGCAGTTCTTC
CDR3: CASSQDLRTVQNEQFF
D: NA
size: NA
J: TRBJ2-1
V: TRBV4-2

DNA: TGCGCCAGCAGCCAAGTCCCCAGCGGCAGGGGATCGCCCACAGATACGCAGTATTTT
CDR3: CASSQVPSGRGSPTDTQYF
D: NA
size: NA
J: TRBJ2-3
V: TRBV4-1

DNA: TGTGCCAGTACACAACGGACAAGTAACACTGAAGCTTTCTTT
CDR3: CASTQRTSNTEAFF
D: NA
size: NA
J: TRBJ1-1
V: TRBV19

DNA: TGTGCCACCCGACAGGGGTCATTTGATACGCAGTATTTT
CDR3: CATRQGSFDTQYF
D: TRBD1
size: NA
J: TRBJ2-3
V: TRBV27

DNA: TGTGCCACCAGCAGCCCGGGGGGGGATAGCACAGATACGCAGTATTTT
CDR3: CATSSPGGDSTDTQYF
D: TRBD2
size: once
J: TRBJ2-3
V: TRBV15

DNA: TGTGCCAGCAGCTCCGACAGGGGTAGAAACACCATATATTTT
CDR3: CASSSDRGRNTIYF
D: TRBD1
size: NA
J: TRBJ1-3
V: TRBV11-2

DNA: TGTGCCAGTAGTATACAGGTCGACACTGAAGCTTTCTTT
CDR3: CASSIQVDTEAFF
D: NA
size: NA
J: TRBJ1-1
V: TRBV19

DNA: TGTGCCAGCAGCCGGGGCGGGGGAGCAAACTATGGCTACACCTTC
CDR3: CASSRGGGANYGYTF
D: NA
size: NA
J: TRBJ1-2
V: TRBV6-5

DNA: TGTGCCAGCAGTCTACTACAGGGGGTAAGGAGTTACGAGCAGTACTTC
CDR3: CASSLLQGVRSYEQYF
D: TRBD1
size: NA
J: TRBJ2-7
V: TRBV27

DNA: TGTGCCAGCAGGACAGGCTACTCTGGGGCCAACGTCCTGACTTTC
CDR3: CASRTGYSGANVLTF
D: NA
size: once
J: TRBJ2-6
V: TRBV27

DNA: TGTGCCAGCAGACGCTCTAGCGGTCAAGAGACCCAGTACTTC
CDR3: CASRRSSGQETQYF
D: TRBD2
size: NA
J: TRBJ2-5
V: TRBV2

DNA: TGTGCCAGCAGTTCCCCGGGGGGCACCGGGGAGCTGTTTTTT
CDR3: CASSSPGGTGELFF
D: TRBD2
size: few
J: TRBJ2-2
V: TRBV6-5

DNA: TGTGCCAGCAGTTGGGCAGCCAACTATGGCTACACCTTC
CDR3: CASSWAANYGYTF
D: NA
size: NA
J: TRBJ1-2
V: TRBV12-3/TRBV12-4

DNA: TGTGCCAGCAGCGTCGACAGCTATGGCTACACCTTC
CDR3: CASSVDSYGYTF
D: NA
size: NA
J: TRBJ1-2
V: TRBV28

DNA: TGTGCCAGCAGATTAAGGGGACTAGTATATGAGCAGTTCTTC
CDR3: CASRLRGLVYEQFF
D: TRBD2
size: NA
J: TRBJ2-1
V: TRBV7-8

DNA: TGTGCCAGCAGTTACTTTCAGGCCGACTATGGCTACACCTTC
CDR3: CASSYFQADYGYTF
D: NA
size: NA
J: TRBJ1-2
V: TRBV6-6

DNA: TGTGCCAGCAGCCGGGGGGGACAGAGCAATCAGCCCCAGCATTTT
CDR3: CASSRGGQSNQPQHF
D: TRBD1
size: NA
J: TRBJ1-5
V: TRBV2

DNA: TGTGCCAGCAGCTTGGAAGGGGTCCCTACAGATACGCAGTATTTT
CDR3: CASSLEGVPTDTQYF
D: NA
size: NA
J: TRBJ2-3
V: TRBV5-5

DNA: TGCGCCAGCAGCTCGGCGGGGGGCCTCGACGAGCAGTACTTC
CDR3: CASSSAGGLDEQYF
D: TRBD2
size: NA
J: TRBJ2-7
V: TRBV5-1

DNA: TGTGCCATCAGTGTTTCGACAGCGATTTCTAACTATGGCTACACCTTC
CDR3: CAISVSTAISNYGYTF
D: NA
size: NA
J: TRBJ1-2
V: TRBV10-3

DNA: TGTGCCAGCAGTGAATACGTTGGAGATGGCTACACCTTC
CDR3: CASSEYVGDGYTF
D: NA
size: few
J: TRBJ1-2
V: TRBV2

DNA: TGTGCCAGCAGTCCCTACAGGGGAAACATGAACACTGAAGCTTTCTTT
CDR3: CASSPYRGNMNTEAFF
D: TRBD1
size: NA
J: TRBJ1-1
V: TRBV6-2/TRBV6-3

DNA: TGTGCCAGCAGCTCCCGGGACAGAAGATACCAAGAGACCCAGTACTTC
CDR3: CASSSRDRRYQETQYF
D: TRBD1
size: NA
J: TRBJ2-5
V: TRBV11-1

DNA: TGTGCCAGCTCACCACCGGGATTTAGGGGGGAGCAGTACTTC
CDR3: CASSPPGFRGEQYF
D: NA
size: few
J: TRBJ2-7
V: TRBV18

DNA: TGTGCCAGTAGCCTCCAGGGTAACGAGCAGTACTTC
CDR3: CASSLQGNEQYF
D: NA
size: few
J: TRBJ2-7
V: TRBV19

DNA: TGTGCTAGTGGTTTTTTTTCAGGGGGGAACACTGAAGCTTTCTTT
CDR3: CASGFFSGGNTEAFF
D: TRBD1
size: NA
J: TRBJ1-1
V: TRBV12-5

DNA: TGCGCCAGCAGCCCTGGTGGAGGCGACAATCAGCCCCAGCATTTT
CDR3: CASSPGGGDNQPQHF
D: NA
size: few
J: TRBJ1-5
V: TRBV5-1

DNA: TGTGCCAGCAGACCCGGTTCAGGGCAGCCCCAGCATTTT
CDR3: CASRPGSGQPQHF
D: NA
size: NA
J: TRBJ1-5
V: TRBV2

DNA: TGTGCCACCAGTGATTCTACTGGGACAGAAGAAGAGACCCAGTACTTC
CDR3: CATSDSTGTEEETQYF
D: TRBD1
size: few
J: TRBJ2-5
V: TRBV24-1

DNA: TGTGCCAGCAGCGGAGGGACTCTAAGGGGAGAGACCCAGTACTTC
CDR3: CASSGGTLRGETQYF
D: NA
size: NA
J: TRBJ2-5
V: TRBV9